This T cell receptor (beta chain) was identified during a study of blood T cells in healthy people across ages. V dropped 4 bases and J dropped 1 base, with 19 bases sitting between them. The CDR3 length is 17 residues. From germline, CDR1 is SEHNR and CDR2 FQNEAQ (reference sequence). This clonotype was recorded a few times. Using a J-beta primer mix together with a sample-barcoded 5' primer, a second PCR was run for about 6 to 12 cycles. TCRdb reprocessed the 5' RACE reads with MiXCR, giving one entry per CDR3 protein. The sample yields some 790,000 distinct CDR3 sequences, around 30% seen once. The TCR comes from a woman aged 80 or over in good health. The chain recombines TRBV7-9 with TRBJ1-1; tentatively, D is TRBD1 (5 bases). The sequencing sample was made of blood. The CDR3 loop is CASSSSAVTGRNTEAFF. Written as DNA, the CDR3 is TGTGCCAGCAGCTCCTCGGCGGTCACAGGAAGGAACACTGAAGCTTTCTTT. Full variable domain (remainder filled in from reference TRBV7-9 and TRBJ1-1): DTGVSQNPRHKITKRGQNVTFRCDPISEHNRLYWYRQTLGQGPEFLTYFQNEAQLEKSRLLSDRFSAERPKGSFSTLEIQRTEQGDSAMYLCASSSSAVTGRNTEAFFGQGTRLTVV.